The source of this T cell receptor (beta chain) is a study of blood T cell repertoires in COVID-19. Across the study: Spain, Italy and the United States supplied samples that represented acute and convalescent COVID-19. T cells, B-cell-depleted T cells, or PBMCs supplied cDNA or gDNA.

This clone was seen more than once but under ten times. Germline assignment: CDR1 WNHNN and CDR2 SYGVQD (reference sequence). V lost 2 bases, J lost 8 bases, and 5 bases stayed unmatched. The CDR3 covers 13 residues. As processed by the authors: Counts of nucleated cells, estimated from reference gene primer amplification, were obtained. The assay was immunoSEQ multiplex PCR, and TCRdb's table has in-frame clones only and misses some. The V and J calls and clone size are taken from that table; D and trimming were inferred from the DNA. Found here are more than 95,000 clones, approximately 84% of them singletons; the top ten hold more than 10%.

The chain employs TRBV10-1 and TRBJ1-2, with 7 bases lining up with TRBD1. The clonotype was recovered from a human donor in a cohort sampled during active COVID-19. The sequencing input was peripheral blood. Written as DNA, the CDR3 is TGCGCCAGCAGTGAGCGACAGGGTGGAGGCTACACCTTC. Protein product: CASSERQGGGYTF.